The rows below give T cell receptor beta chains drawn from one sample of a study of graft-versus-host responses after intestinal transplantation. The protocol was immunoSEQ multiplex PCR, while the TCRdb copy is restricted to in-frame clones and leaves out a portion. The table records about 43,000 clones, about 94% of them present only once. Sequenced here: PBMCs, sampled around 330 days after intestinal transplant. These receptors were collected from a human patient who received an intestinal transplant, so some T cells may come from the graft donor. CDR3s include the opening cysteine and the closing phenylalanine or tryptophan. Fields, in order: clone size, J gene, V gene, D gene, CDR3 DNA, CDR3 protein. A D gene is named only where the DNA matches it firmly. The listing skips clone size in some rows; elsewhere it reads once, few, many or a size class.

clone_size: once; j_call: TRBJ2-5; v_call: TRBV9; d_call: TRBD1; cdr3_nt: TGTGCCAGCAGCGTAGGGACAGGGCGCGGAGAGACCCAGTACTTC; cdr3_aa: CASSVGTGRGETQYF
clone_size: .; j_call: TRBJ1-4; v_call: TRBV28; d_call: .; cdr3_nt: TGTGCCAGCAGTCCCCCTCCGGGTTACGGACATGAAAAACTGTTTTTT; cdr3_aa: CASSPPPGYGHEKLFF
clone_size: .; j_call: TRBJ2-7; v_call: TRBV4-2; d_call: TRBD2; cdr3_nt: TGTGCCAGCAGCCAAGATGGGCTAGCGGGAGAGTACGAGCAGTACTTC; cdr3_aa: CASSQDGLAGEYEQYF
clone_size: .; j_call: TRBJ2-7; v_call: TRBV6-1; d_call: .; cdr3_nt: TGTGCCAGCAGTGAACTGGACTACGAGCAGTACTTC; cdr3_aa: CASSELDYEQYF
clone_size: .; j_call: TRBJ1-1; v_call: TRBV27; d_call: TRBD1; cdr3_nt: TGTGCCAGCAAGGAGGGACAGGGGAACACTGAAGCTTTCTTT; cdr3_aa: CASKEGQGNTEAFF
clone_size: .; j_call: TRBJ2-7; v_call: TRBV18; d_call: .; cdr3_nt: TGTGCCAGCTCACCCCCCGGGGCAGGGCCTTATTTATACGAGCAGTACTTC; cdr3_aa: CASSPPGAGPYLYEQYF
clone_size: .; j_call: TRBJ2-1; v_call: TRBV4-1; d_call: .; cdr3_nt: TGCGCCAGCAGCCCGATCGTTAGTGCGCCCTCCTACAATGAGCAGTTCTTC; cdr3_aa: CASSPIVSAPSYNEQFF
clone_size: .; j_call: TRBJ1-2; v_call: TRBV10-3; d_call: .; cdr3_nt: TGTGCCATCAGTGTACTCCCGGGGAGTGACGGCTACACCTTC; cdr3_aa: CAISVLPGSDGYTF
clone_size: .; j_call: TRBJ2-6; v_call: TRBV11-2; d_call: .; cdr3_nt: TGTGCCAGCAGGAGGGCGGGGGCCAACGTCCTGACTTTC; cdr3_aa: CASRRAGANVLTF
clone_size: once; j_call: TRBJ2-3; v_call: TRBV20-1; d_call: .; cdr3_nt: TGCAGTGCTAGTAGGAGAGATACGCAGTATTTT; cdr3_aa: CSASRRDTQYF
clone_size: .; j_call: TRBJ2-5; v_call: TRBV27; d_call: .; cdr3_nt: TGTGCCAGCAGTCCCGTTCTGGAGACCCAGTACTTC; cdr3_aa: CASSPVLETQYF
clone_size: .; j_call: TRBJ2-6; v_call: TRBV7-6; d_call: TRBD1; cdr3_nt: TGTGCCAGCAGCTTAGGATACAGGGGGTCTGGGGCCAACGTCCTGACTTTC; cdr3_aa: CASSLGYRGSGANVLTF
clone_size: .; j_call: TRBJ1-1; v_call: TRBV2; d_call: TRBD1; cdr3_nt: TGTGCCAGCAGTGAATCAGGGGGCGCCTTGAACACTGAAGCTTTCTTT; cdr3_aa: CASSESGGALNTEAFF
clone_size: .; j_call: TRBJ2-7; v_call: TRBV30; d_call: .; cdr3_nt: TGTGCCTGGGGGGACACGTACGAGCAGTACTTC; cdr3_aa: CAWGDTYEQYF
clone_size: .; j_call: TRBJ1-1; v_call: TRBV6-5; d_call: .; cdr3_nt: TGTGCCAGCAGTTACGACAACATGAACACTGAAGCTTTCTTT; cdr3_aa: CASSYDNMNTEAFF
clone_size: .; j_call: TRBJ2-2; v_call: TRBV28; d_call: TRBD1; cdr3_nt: TGTGCGACAGGGATCAACACCGGGGAGCTGTTTTTT; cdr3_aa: CATGINTGELFF
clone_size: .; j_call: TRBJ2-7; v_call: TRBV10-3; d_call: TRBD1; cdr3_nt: TGTGCCATCACTTCGGACAGGGAAGGCGAGCAGTACTTC; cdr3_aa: CAITSDREGEQYF
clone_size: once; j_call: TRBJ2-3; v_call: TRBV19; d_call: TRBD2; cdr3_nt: TGTGCCAGTAGTCCACTAGCGGGAAACACAGATACGCAGTATTTT; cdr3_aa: CASSPLAGNTDTQYF
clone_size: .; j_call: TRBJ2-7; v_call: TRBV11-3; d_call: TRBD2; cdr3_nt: TGTGCCAGCAGGTCGCGGGAGGGCCTCGAGCAGTACTTC; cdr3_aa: CASRSREGLEQYF
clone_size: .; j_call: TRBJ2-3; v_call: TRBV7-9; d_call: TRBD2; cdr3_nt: TGTGCCAGCAGCTTAACCAGCGGGAGGCCCTCAGATACGCAGTATTTT; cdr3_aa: CASSLTSGRPSDTQYF
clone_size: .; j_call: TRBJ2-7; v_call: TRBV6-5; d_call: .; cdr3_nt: TGTGCCAGCAGTTACTCCCATAATTCGGTTGAGCAGTACTTC; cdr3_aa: CASSYSHNSVEQYF
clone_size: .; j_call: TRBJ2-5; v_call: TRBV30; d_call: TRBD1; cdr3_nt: TGTGCCTGGAGTCGGGACAGGGGAAGAGAGACCCAGTACTTC; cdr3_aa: CAWSRDRGRETQYF
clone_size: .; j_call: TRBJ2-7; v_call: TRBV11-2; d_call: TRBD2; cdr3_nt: TGTGCCAGCAGATCCGAGGGGACTAGCGGGGGGACCTACGAGCAGTACTTC; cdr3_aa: CASRSEGTSGGTYEQYF
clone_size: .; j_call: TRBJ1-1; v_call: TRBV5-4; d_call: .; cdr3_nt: TGTGCCAGCAGCTTTCGAGGGACCTCTGAAGCTTTCTTT; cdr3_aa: CASSFRGTSEAFF
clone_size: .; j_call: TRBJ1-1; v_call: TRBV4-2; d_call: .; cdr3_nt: TGTGCCAGCAGCCAAGGCTCCTCGTACACTGAAGCTTTCTTT; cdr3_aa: CASSQGSSYTEAFF
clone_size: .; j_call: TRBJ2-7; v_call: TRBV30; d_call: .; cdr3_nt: TGTGCCTGGAGTGTAACCCACTACGAGCAGTACTTC; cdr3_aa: CAWSVTHYEQYF
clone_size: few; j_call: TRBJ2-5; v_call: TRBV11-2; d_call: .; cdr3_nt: TGTGCCAGCAGCTTAGAGGCAGGGTTGCAAACGACCCAGTACTTC; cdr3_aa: CASSLEAGLQTTQYF